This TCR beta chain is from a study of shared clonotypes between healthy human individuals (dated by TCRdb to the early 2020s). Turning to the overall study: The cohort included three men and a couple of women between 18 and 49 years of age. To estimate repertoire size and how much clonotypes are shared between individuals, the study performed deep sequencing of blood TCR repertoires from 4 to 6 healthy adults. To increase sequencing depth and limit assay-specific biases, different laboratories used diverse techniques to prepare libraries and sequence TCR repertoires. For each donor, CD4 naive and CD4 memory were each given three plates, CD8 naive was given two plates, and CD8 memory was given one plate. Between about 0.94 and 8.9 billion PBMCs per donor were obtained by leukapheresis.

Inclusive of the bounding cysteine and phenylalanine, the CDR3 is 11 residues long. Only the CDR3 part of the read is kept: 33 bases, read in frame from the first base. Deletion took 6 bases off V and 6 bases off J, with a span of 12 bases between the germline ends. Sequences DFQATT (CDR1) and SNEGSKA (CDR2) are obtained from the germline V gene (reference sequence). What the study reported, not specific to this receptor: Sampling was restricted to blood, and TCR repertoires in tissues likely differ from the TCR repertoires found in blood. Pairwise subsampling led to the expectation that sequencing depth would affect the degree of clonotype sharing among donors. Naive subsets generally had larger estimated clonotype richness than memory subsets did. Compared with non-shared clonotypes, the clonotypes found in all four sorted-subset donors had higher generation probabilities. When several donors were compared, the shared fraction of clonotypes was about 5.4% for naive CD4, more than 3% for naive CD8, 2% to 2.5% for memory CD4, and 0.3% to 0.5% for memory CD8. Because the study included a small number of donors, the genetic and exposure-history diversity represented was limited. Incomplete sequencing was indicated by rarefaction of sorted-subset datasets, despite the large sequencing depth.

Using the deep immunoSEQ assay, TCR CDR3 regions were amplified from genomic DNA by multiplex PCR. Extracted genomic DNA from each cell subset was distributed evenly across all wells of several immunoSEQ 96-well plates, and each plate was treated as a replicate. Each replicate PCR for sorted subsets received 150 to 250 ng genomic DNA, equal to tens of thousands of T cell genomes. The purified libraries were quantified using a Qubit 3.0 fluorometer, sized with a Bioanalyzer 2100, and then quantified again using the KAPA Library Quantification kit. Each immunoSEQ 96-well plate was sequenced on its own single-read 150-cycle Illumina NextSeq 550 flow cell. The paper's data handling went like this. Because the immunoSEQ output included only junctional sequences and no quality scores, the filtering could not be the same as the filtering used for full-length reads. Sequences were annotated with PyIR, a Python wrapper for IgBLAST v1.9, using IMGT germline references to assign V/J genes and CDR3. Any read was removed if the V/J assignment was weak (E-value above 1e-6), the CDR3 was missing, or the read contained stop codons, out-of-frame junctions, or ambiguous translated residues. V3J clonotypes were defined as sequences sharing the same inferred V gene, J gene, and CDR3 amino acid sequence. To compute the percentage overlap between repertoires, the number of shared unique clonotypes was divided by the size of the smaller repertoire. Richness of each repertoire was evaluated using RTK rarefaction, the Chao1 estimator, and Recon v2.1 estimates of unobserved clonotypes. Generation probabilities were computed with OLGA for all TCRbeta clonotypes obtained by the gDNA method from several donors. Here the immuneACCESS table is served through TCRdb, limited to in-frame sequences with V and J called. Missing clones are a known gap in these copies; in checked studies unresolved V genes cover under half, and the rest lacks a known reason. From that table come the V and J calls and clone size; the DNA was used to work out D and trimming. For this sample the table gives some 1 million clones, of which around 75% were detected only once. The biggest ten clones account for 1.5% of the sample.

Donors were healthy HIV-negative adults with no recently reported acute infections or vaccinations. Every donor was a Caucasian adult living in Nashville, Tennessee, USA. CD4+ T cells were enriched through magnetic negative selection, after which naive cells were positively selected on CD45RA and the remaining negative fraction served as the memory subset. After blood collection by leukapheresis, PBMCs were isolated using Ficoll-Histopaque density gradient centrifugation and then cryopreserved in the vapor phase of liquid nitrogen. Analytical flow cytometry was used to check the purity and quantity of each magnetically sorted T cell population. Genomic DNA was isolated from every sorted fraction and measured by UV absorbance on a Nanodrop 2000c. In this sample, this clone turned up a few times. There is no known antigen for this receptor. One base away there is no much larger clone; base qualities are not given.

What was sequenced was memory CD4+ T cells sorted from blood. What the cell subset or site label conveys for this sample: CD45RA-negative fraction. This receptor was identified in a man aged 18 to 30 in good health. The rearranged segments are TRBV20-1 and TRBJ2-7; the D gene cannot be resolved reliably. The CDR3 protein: CSAELGFEQYF. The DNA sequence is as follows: TGCAGTGCGGAACTGGGCTTCGAGCAGTACTTC.